The subject of this entry is one T cell receptor (beta chain). This sample was taken from a study of blood T cell repertoires in COVID-19. Whole-study context: The United States, Italy and Spain supplied acute and convalescent COVID-19 samples. The cDNA or gDNA used as material had been derived from T cells, B-cell-depleted T cells, or PBMCs.

In the original workflow: Cell counts per sample came from amplifying reference gene primers. Sequenced by immunoSEQ multiplex PCR; TCRdb stores in-frame clones only, minus some. V and J calls and clone size are given by that table; D and trimming were obtained from the DNA. This sample has about 230,000 clones; 75% to 85% occur once, and the top ten carry roughly 1.2%. Followed longitudinally, the Seattle patients had been enrolled during active infection. The CDR3 runs 17 residues. The V gene's germline CDR1 is SGHRS and CDR2 YFSETQ. The V gene end was trimmed by 3 bases and the J gene end by 2 bases; junction bases not matched to a gene: 11.

The sequence was collected from a woman aged 30 to 39 with COVID-19, enrolled during active disease. The chain has TRBV5-1 and TRBJ2-7, with 10 nucleotides matching TRBD2. Source material: peripheral blood. CDR3 DNA sequence: TGCGCCAGCAGCTCGGCCCCCCAGCGGGGGGGCGCCTACGAGCAGTACTTC. Protein product: CASSSAPQRGGAYEQYF.